Below are 4 T cell receptor beta chains sequenced from a single sample in a study of blood T cell repertoires in COVID-19. The data were produced by immunoSEQ multiplex PCR, yet TCRdb's version contains in-frame clones alone and is incomplete. The sample carries some 390,000 clones, 70% to 90% recorded once. The sample comprised peripheral blood. These receptors originate from a woman aged 55-70 years with COVID-19, enrolled during active disease.

The sample holds one count of this clone. The rearrangement uses TRBV20-1 and TRBJ1-1, with a weak D call TRBD1 (5 bases). V lost 3 bases, J lost 3 bases, and 14 bases lay in between. The CDR3 loop spans 14 amino acids. Per the germline V gene, CDR1 is DFQATT and CDR2 is SNEGSKA (reference sequence). DNA for the CDR3: TGCAGTGCTAGTGGGGCCTCTGTAGACACTGAAGCTTTCTTT. The encoded protein is CSASGASVDTEAFF.

The chain couples TRBV19 to TRBJ1-4; TRBD1 is a possible D gene (6 bases). Germline V lookup: CDR1 LNHDA, CDR2 SQIVND (reference sequence). The CDR3 runs 14 residues. Deletions cut 5 bases from V and 5 bases from J, with 12 bases between. The DNA for the CDR3 is TGTGCCAGTAGTCTCTGGACAGAAAATGAAAAACTGTTTTTT. This sequence encodes CASSLWTENEKLFF.

The rearrangement joins TRBV7-3 to TRBJ2-1; 7 positions agree with TRBD2. The CDR3 spans 14 residues. CDR1 is SGHTA, CDR2 FQGTGA, per germline. V trimming: 5 bases; J trimming: 9 bases; junction bases outside the gene matches: 10. The DNA of the CDR3 is TGTGCCAGCAGCCCCTGGCCTGGGGGGGGTGAGCAGTTCTTC. Amino acid sequence: CASSPWPGGGEQFF.

A single count supports this clone. The chain is built from TRBV5-1 and TRBJ1-1; D is unresolved. Per germline, CDR1 SGHRS and CDR2 YFSETQ. CDR3 length: 16 residues. V lost 0 bases and J 0 bases, leaving 12 bases between the germline ends. The CDR3 loop is CASSLGAARLNTEAFF. The CDR3, as DNA: TGCGCCAGCAGCTTGGGCGCGGCGAGGTTGAACACTGAAGCTTTCTTT.